This TCR beta chain was recorded in a study of T cells in Graves' hyperthyroidism and ophthalmopathy. Notes on the study in general: Onset of ophthalmopathy came a median roughly 6.9 months after the model predicted it.

Of note for this clonotype: Its target is unknown.

Amplified regions were TCR beta CDR3 sequences from RNA transcripts. During a first-round RT-PCR of the TCR CDR3, the HTBI primer set was used. TCRdb re-derived calls from the multiplex PCR reads in MiXCR, one entry per CDR3 protein. The table records more than 300,000 distinct CDR3 sequences, about a sixth of them present only once. The CDR3 is made up of 18 amino acids. V was clipped by 8 bases and J by 9 bases, with 35 bases between them. Germline values: CDR1 MNHNS, CDR2 SASEGT. The specimen was blood. This TCR came from a woman younger than 45 with Graves' hyperthyroidism that later progressed to Graves' ophthalmopathy. This chain uses TRBV6-1 with TRBJ2-7, with D perhaps matching TRBD2 (6 bases). Here the CDR3 reads CASLTAPEAGPHPPRQYF. CDR3 coding DNA: TGTGCCAGCCTGACTGCTCCCGAGGCGGGACCCCACCCCCCTCGGCAGTACTTC.